What follows are 19 T cell receptor beta chains derived from one specimen sequenced in a study of shared clonotypes between healthy human individuals. The method was immunoSEQ multiplex PCR; TCRdb's version includes in-frame clones alone and lacks a portion of them. The sample lists about 490,000 clones, roughly 80% seen once, with approximately 11% in the top ten. Material for sequencing was PBMCs. The receptors were gathered from a woman aged 40-49 years in good health. Some clones in this sample may be carry-over from other donors' samples.

The J gene is TRBJ1-5, the V gene TRBV2; 8 bases align to TRBD1. The junction had 5 bases not matched to a gene; V was cut back by 6 bases and J by 4 bases. CDR3 length equals 14 residues. Germline CDR1 is SNHLY and CDR2 is FYNNEI. This CDR3 reads CASRGTGTNQPQHF. Written as DNA, the CDR3 is TGTGCCAGCAGAGGGACAGGAACTAATCAGCCCCAGCATTTT.

The J gene is TRBJ1-2, the V gene TRBV10-3; D is unresolved. Germline V gene lookup returns CDR1 ENHRY and CDR2 SYGVKD. V was cut by 2 bases and J by 2 bases, with 21 bases left in between. The CDR3 extends over 18 amino acids. The CDR3 loop reads CAISESQLSGFGNYGYTF. As DNA, the CDR3 is TGTGCCATCAGTGAGAGCCAATTGTCCGGGTTTGGAAACTATGGCTACACCTTC.

Worth noting for this clone: One base separates it from a far larger clone, so it is likely a read error. This chain uses TRBV6-4 with TRBJ2-2, with 11 bases fitting TRBD1. CDR3 length: 16 amino acids. From germline, CDR1 is MRHNA and CDR2 SNTAGT. CDR3 sequence: CVSSDSGQGAGGELFF. The DNA for the CDR3 is TGTGTCAGCAGTGATTCTGGACAGGGGGCCGGCGGGGAGCTGTTTTTT.

For this clone: This sequence is one base from a far larger clone and is likely a read error. This chain uses TRBV29-1 with TRBJ2-7, with 11 bases fitting TRBD2. The V gene's germline CDR1 is SQVTM and CDR2 ANQGSEA. The CDR3 has 13 amino acids. The V and J ends lost 4 bases and 9 bases, in that order; junction bases with no gene match: 8. CDR3 region: CSVAGLAVHGQYF. CDR3 DNA: TGCAGCGTTGCGGGACTAGCGGTCCACGGGCAGTACTTC.

The rearrangement uses TRBV4-1 and TRBJ2-1; D is perhaps TRBD1 (6 bases). Germline values: CDR1 MGHRA, CDR2 YSYEKL. The V end was cut by 3 bases, the J end by 4 bases, with 22 bases between. This CDR3 comprises 18 residues. The DNA for the CDR3 is TGCGCCAGCAGCCAGGCTTCCGGGACACCCGACAAATACAATGAGCAGTTCTTC. Translating it yields CASSQASGTPDKYNEQFF.

CDR3 DNA sequence: TGTGCCTGGGGGTTGGGACAGGGATTATACAATGAGCAGTTCTTC. This codes for CAWGLGQGLYNEQFF. The chain uses TRBV30 and TRBJ2-1, with 9 positions matching TRBD1. In germline, CDR1 is GTSNPN, CDR2 SVGIG (reference sequence). This CDR3 contains 15 residues. Trimming took 5 bases from V and 4 from J; bases not matched to a gene: 9.

On this clone: The junction does not match germline at one end; this may be a read error. The chain is built from TRBV2 and TRBJ2-2; perhaps TRBD2 as D (5 bases). The germline CDR1 and CDR2 sequences are SNHLY and FYNNEI. This CDR3 contains 14 residues. This chain's CDR3 is CTSSSQMGIGDLFF. The DNA of the CDR3 is TGTACCAGCAGCTCCCAAATGGGGATCGGGGATCTGTTTTTT. Together with reference TRBV2 and TRBJ2-2, the CDR3 gives the full variable domain: EPEVTQTPSHQVTQMGQEVILRCVPISNHLYFYWYRQILGQKVEFLVSFYNNEISEKSEIFDDQFSVERPDGSNFTLKIRSTKLEDSAMYFCTSSSQMGIGDLFFGEGSRLTVL.

This clone was counted many times. The chain links TRBV14 to TRBJ2-5; possibly TRBD2 for D (7 bases). The germline V and J ends were trimmed by 4 bases and 3 bases, with 21 bases remaining between them. CDR1 and CDR2 (germline): SGHDN, FVKESK. There are 17 residues in the CDR3. CDR3 residues: CASSLLMSTGREETQYF. The CDR3 DNA reads as TGTGCCAGCAGCCTCCTGATGAGCACAGGGAGGGAAGAGACCCAGTACTTC.

The table lists this clone with many counts. Other DNA sequences in the sample encode the same CDR3. The CDR3 protein is CASSFGQGPDTQYF. Written as DNA, the CDR3 is TGCGCCAGCAGCTTCGGACAGGGACCAGATACGCAGTATTTT. The chain is built from TRBV5-1 and TRBJ2-3, with 8 bases that match TRBD1. Trimming cost V 2 bases and J 4 bases; bases outside gene matches: 3. CDR3 length: 14 residues. The germline V gene has CDR1 SGHRS and CDR2 YFSETQ.

The gene calls are TRBV11-2 and TRBJ1-2; 8 bases are shared with TRBD1. Per germline, CDR1 SGHAT and CDR2 FQNNGV. The CDR3 contains 15 residues. V lost 5 bases to trimming and J lost 4 bases; unmatched junction nucleotides: 9. In nucleotides, the CDR3 is TGTGCCAGCAGCCCCCAGGACAGGGCCGGCTATGGCTACACCTTC. It is translated as CASSPQDRAGYGYTF.

A note on this clone: This likely stems from a read error, as it lies one base from a far larger clone. The rearrangement links TRBV6-1 to TRBJ1-2, with TRBD1 matching 7 bases. This CDR3 is built from 15 residues. Germline CDR1 is MNHNS and CDR2 is SASEGT. After removal of 7 bases from V and 8 bases from J, the junction contained 16 bases not matched to a gene. CDR3 sequence reads: CASKGRQGDMRGYTF. CDR3 DNA: TGTGCCAGCAAGGGTCGGCAGGGGGACATGCGGGGCTACACCTTC.

On this clone itself: A far bigger clonotype differs at one base, so this is likely a read error. The sample contains more than one DNA sequence encoding this CDR3. This chain joins TRBV30 and TRBJ1-5; maybe TRBD1 (5 bases). CDR3 length equals 13 residues. Germline loops: CDR1 GTSNPN, CDR2 SVGIG (reference sequence). CDR3 residues: CAWSVGGNQPQHF. CDR3 DNA: TGTGCATGGAGTGTAGGGGGCAATCAGCCCCAGCATTTT.

The chain joins TRBV30 to TRBJ2-4, with 8 bases lining up with TRBD1. From germline, CDR1 is GTSNPN and CDR2 SVGIG (reference sequence). This CDR3 region has 17 residues. Trimming took 0 bases from V and 0 from J; bases not matched to a gene: 7. CDR3 residues: CAWSVLRDRSAKNIQYF. The CDR3 bases are TGTGCCTGGAGTGTACTCCGGGACAGGTCAGCCAAAAACATTCAGTACTTC. Variable domain in full (rest from reference TRBV30 and TRBJ2-4): SQTIHQWPATLVQPVGSPLSLECTVEGTSNPNLYWYRQAAGRGLQLLFYSVGIGQISSEVPQNLSASRPQDRQFILSSKKLLLSDSGFYLCAWSVLRDRSAKNIQYFGAGTRLSVL.

This clone was seen only a few times. A far bigger clonotype differs at one base, so this is likely a read error. Lacking the conserved final phenylalanine or tryptophan, this CDR3 likely reflects a read error. V and J are TRBV6-5 and TRBJ1-2; D ambiguous. The CDR3 contains 13 residues. CDR1 MNHEY and CDR2 SVGAGI come from the germline V gene. Trimming pared 10 bases from V and 1 base from J, leaving 13 bases between. CDR3 in amino acids: CATSPPGNYGYTL. The CDR3 DNA follows: TGTGCCACCTCCCCCCCGGGTAACTATGGCTACACCCTC.

A word on this clone: The same CDR3 also results from other DNA sequences found in this sample. The V call is TRBV18, the J call TRBJ1-5; D is unresolved. CDR3 size: 13 residues. Germline V gene lookup returns CDR1 KGHSH and CDR2 LQKENI. V gave up 1 base and J gave up 4 bases, with 5 bases separating them. CDR3 nucleotide sequence: TGTGCCAGCTCACCACTTCGTAATCAGCCCCAGCATTTT. As protein: CASSPLRNQPQHF.

The gene calls are TRBV28 and TRBJ2-5; D perhaps matches TRBD2 (5 bases). This CDR3 is built from 13 residues. Trimming left V 5 bases short and J 2 bases short, with 9 bases between. Per the germline V gene, CDR1 is MDHEN and CDR2 is SYDVKM. The CDR3 sequence: CASSHLAQETQYF. For the CDR3, the DNA is TGTGCCAGCAGTCATCTAGCTCAAGAGACCCAGTACTTC.

This chain links TRBV7-2 with TRBJ2-7, with 7 bases matching TRBD2. The V and J ends lost 2 bases and 2 bases, in that order; junction bases with no gene match: 9. Looked up from germline, CDR1 is SGHTA and CDR2 is FQGNSA. This CDR3 comprises 16 residues. The CDR3 coding sequence is TGTGCCAGCAGCTTACGAGCGGGACGGTCTACCTACGAGCAGTACTTC. Amino acid sequence: CASSLRAGRSTYEQYF.

The rearrangement joins TRBV7-6 to TRBJ1-2; TRBD1 might be the D (6 bases). There are 14 residues in the CDR3. The V end lost 5 bases, the J end lost 3 bases, and 13 bases lay between the germline ends. In germline, CDR1 is SGHVS, CDR2 FNYEAQ. The CDR3 nucleotides read TGTGCCAGCAGCCAAGGCAGGGGTGACTATGGCTACACCTTC. Translated, it gives CASSQGRGDYGYTF.

This sequence joins TRBV5-5 and TRBJ2-5; the D gene is possibly TRBD2 (6 bases). Germline CDR1 reads SGHKS; CDR2 reads YYEKEE (reference sequence). This CDR3 contains 14 residues. The V and J ends lost 4 bases and 0 bases respectively, with 10 bases between them. In DNA, the CDR3 is TGTGCCAGCAGCGGACGGGACTACCAAGAGACCCAGTACTTC. It codes for CASSGRDYQETQYF.